The 25 T cell receptor beta chains given below trace back to one sample, sequenced in a study of CD8 T cells in Susac syndrome. An amount of RNA that ranged from about 0.45 to 1 ug was reverse transcribed with random hexamers. TCRdb reprocessed the immunoSEQ multiplex PCR reads with MiXCR, giving one entry per CDR3 protein. The sample yields approximately 150,000 distinct CDR3 sequences, approximately 93% seen once. Sequencing input: CD4+ T cells from PBMCs. These receptors were obtained from a human donor in good health.

This chain connects TRBV28 to TRBJ2-7; 7 bases are a match to TRBD1. The ends lost 6 bases at V and 4 bases at J; junction bases unmatched: 12. This CDR3 contains 15 residues. Germline lookup yields CDR1 MDHEN and CDR2 SYDVKM. The CDR3 DNA follows: TGTGCCAGCAGCCTAACCGGGACAGCGAAATACGAGCAGTACTTC. Protein sequence: CASSLTGTAKYEQYF.

The chain links TRBV20-1 to TRBJ2-3; D not resolved. CDR3 length equals 12 residues. CDR1 is DFQATT, CDR2 SNEGSKA, per germline (reference sequence). Deletions cut 3 bases from V and 4 bases from J, with 8 bases between. DNA of the CDR3: TGCAGTGCTAGTGGGCGGTCAGATACGCAGTATTTT. Its protein product is CSASGRSDTQYF.

The rearrangement links TRBV20-1 to TRBJ2-1; D might be TRBD2 (6 bases). The CDR3 totals 14 residues. Looked up from germline, CDR1 is DFQATT and CDR2 is SNEGSKA (reference sequence). Trimming took 3 bases from V and 0 from J, leaving 9 bases between them. CDR3 sequence reads: CSARGGGSYNEQFF. DNA of the CDR3: TGCAGTGCTAGGGGGGGAGGCTCCTACAATGAGCAGTTCTTC.

The chain carries TRBV3-1 and TRBJ2-3, with 12 positions matching TRBD2. This CDR3 contains 16 residues. The germline gives CDR1 LGHDT, CDR2 YNNKEL (reference sequence). V lost 1 base, J lost 4 bases, and 3 bases stayed unmatched. CDR3 sequence reads: CASSQVLAGGADTQYF. CDR3 nucleotides: TGTGCCAGCAGCCAAGTGCTAGCGGGAGGGGCAGATACGCAGTATTTT.

This clonotype was detected only a few times. The CDR3 reads CASSLTGVHFLDIQYF. In nucleotides, the CDR3 is TGTGCCAGCAGTTTGACAGGCGTTCATTTCCTAGACATTCAGTACTTC. This chain joins TRBV27 and TRBJ2-4; a weak D match, TRBD1 (6 bases). The CDR3 spans 16 residues. V was shortened by 3 bases and J by 8 bases, with 20 bases between the two germline ends. In germline, CDR1 is MNHEY, CDR2 SMNVEV (reference sequence).

The chain employs TRBV9 and TRBJ2-5, with no clear D. The germline CDR1 and CDR2 sequences are SGDLS and YYNGEE. The CDR3 length is 13 residues. V was clipped by 0 bases and J by 0 bases, with 3 bases between them. The CDR3 DNA reads TGTGCCAGCAGCGTAGTGGACCAAGAGACCCAGTACTTC. This translates into CASSVVDQETQYF. Full variable domain (remainder filled in from reference TRBV9 and TRBJ2-5): DSGVTQTPKHLITATGQRVTLRCSPRSGDLSVYWYQQSLDQGLQFLIQYYNGEERAKGNILERFSAQQFPDLHSELNLSSLELGDSALYFCASSVVDQETQYFGPGTRLLVL.

This clonotype occurred once. The gene calls are TRBV20-1 and TRBJ2-4; tentatively, D is TRBD1 (5 bases). V was clipped by 4 bases and J by 8 bases, with 12 bases between them. The CDR3 is 12 amino acids. Germline values: CDR1 DFQATT, CDR2 SNEGSKA (reference sequence). The CDR3 DNA sequence: TGCAGTGCTAAGGTCAGGGAAGACATTCAGTACTTC. Its protein product is CSAKVREDIQYF.

The chain couples TRBV29-1 to TRBJ2-2, with 9 bases matching TRBD2. The CDR3 contains 15 residues. CDR1 is SQVTM, CDR2 ANQGSEA, per germline. The junction had 5 bases not matched to a gene; V was cut back by 2 bases and J by 4 bases. The chain's CDR3 is CSVELGTSFTGELFF. The CDR3 region has the DNA TGCAGCGTTGAACTCGGGACTAGCTTCACCGGGGAGCTGTTTTTT.

The J gene is TRBJ1-1, the V gene TRBV5-1; D possibly corresponds to TRBD1 (5 bases). Trimming shortened V by 4 bases and J by 3 bases, and 10 bases separated the two germline ends. The CDR3 loop spans 13 amino acids. Germline values: CDR1 SGHRS, CDR2 YFSETQ. CDR3 region: CASSPEGHTEAFF. CDR3 nucleotide sequence: TGCGCCAGCAGCCCAGAGGGGCACACTGAAGCTTTCTTT.

CDR3 residues: CAWTPGQNYGYTF. The CDR3 DNA reads TGTGCCTGGACTCCGGGACAGAACTATGGCTACACCTTC. The V gene is TRBV30, the J gene TRBJ1-2, with 7 bases lining up with TRBD1. Germline-derived CDR1 and CDR2 are GTSNPN and SVGIG (reference sequence). V lost 4 bases to trimming and J lost 2 bases; unmatched junction nucleotides: 4. This CDR3 contains 13 residues.

The chain recombines TRBV3-1 with TRBJ1-1, with D possibly being TRBD1 (5 bases). The ends were cut back, 3 bases at V and 1 base at J, with 9 bases in the middle. The CDR3 sequence is 14 residues long. CDR1 is LGHDT, CDR2 YNNKEL, per germline (reference sequence). The DNA of the CDR3 is TGTGCCAGCAGCCATCTGGGGGAGAACACTGAAGCTTTCTTT. Translated: CASSHLGENTEAFF.

This chain connects TRBV5-1 to TRBJ2-7, with 7 bases identical to TRBD2. V lost 4 bases to trimming and J lost 0 bases; unmatched junction nucleotides: 7. Germline CDR1 SGHRS, CDR2 YFSETQ. The CDR3 has 15 residues. The CDR3 DNA reads TGCGCCAGCAGCCCTAGCGGAAAAATCTCCTACGAGCAGTACTTC. Translating gives CASSPSGKISYEQYF.

V usage is TRBV5-1 and J usage is TRBJ1-3; D gene uncertain. The CDR3 is 15 residues long. Germline assignment: CDR1 SGHRS and CDR2 YFSETQ. Trimming took 0 bases from V and 0 from J, leaving 7 bases between them. CDR3 nucleotides: TGCGCCAGCAGCTTGGACACCATCTCTGGAAACACCATATATTTT. This gives the protein CASSLDTISGNTIYF.

This clonotype was observed once. The chain carries TRBV5-1 and TRBJ2-5; the D gene is possibly TRBD2 (7 bases). Per germline, CDR1 SGHRS and CDR2 YFSETQ. The ends were cut back, 4 bases at V and 2 bases at J, with 18 bases in the middle. The length of the CDR3 is 16 residues. CDR3 nucleotides: TGCGCCAGCAGCCCTCCCTTGGGGGGGCCACAAGAGACCCAGTACTTC. Translation: CASSPPLGGPQETQYF.

The chain carries TRBV28 and TRBJ2-3, with D maybe TRBD1 (5 bases). V was pared by 3 bases and J by 0 bases, with 13 bases between. The CDR3 extends over 16 amino acids. The V gene's germline CDR1 is MDHEN and CDR2 SYDVKM. The CDR3 nucleotides are TGTGCCAGCAGTTTCCGGACAAGCCGGAGCACAGATACGCAGTATTTT. Translating gives CASSFRTSRSTDTQYF. The variable domain in full, completed from reference TRBV28 and TRBJ2-3, reads DVKVTQSSRYLVKRTGEKVFLECVQDMDHENMFWYRQDPGLGLRLIYFSYDVKMKEKGDIPEGYSVSREKKERFSLILESASTNQTSMYLCASSFRTSRSTDTQYFGPGTRLTVL.

The gene calls are TRBV27 and TRBJ1-5; a possible D gene is TRBD1 (6 bases). CDR1 is MNHEY, CDR2 SMNVEV, per germline (reference sequence). CDR3 length equals 14 residues. With 4 bases removed from V and 6 bases from J, the gap between germline ends came to 13 bases. DNA for the CDR3: TGTGCCAGCAGTTCGACAGGTCTAGTTCAGCCCCAGCATTTT. Translating gives CASSSTGLVQPQHF.

This chain joins TRBV3-1 and TRBJ2-7, with TRBD2 identical over 8 bases. The CDR3 is 17 residues long. Germline CDR1 is LGHDT and CDR2 is YNNKEL (reference sequence). V dropped 1 base and J dropped 3; count of bases not matched to a gene: 11. The CDR3 region has the DNA TGTGCCAGCAGCCAAGGCAGTAAAGTAGCGGGAATCTACGAGCAGTACTTC. It is translated as CASSQGSKVAGIYEQYF.

The chain recombines TRBV2 with TRBJ1-5; TRBD1 is a possible D gene (5 bases). Trimming removed 3 bases at V and 8 bases at J, with 8 bases between. CDR1 is SNHLY and CDR2 is FYNNEI in the germline V gene. The length of the CDR3 is 12 residues. The chain's CDR3 is CASSEGLEPQHF. The CDR3 coding sequence is TGTGCCAGCAGTGAGGGACTTGAGCCCCAGCATTTT.

V is TRBV20-1 and J is TRBJ2-3, with 16 positions matching TRBD2. Germline CDR1 reads DFQATT; CDR2 reads SNEGSKA (reference sequence). The ends lost 1 base at V and 5 bases at J; junction bases unmatched: 3. The CDR3 loop spans 16 amino acids. The CDR3 loop is CSARAGTSGRGDTQYF. CDR3 sequence (DNA): TGCAGTGCTAGAGCCGGGACTAGCGGGAGGGGAGATACGCAGTATTTT.

V gene TRBV7-2 combines with J gene TRBJ2-3; D gene ambiguous. The V gene's germline CDR1 is SGHTA and CDR2 FQGNSA. CDR3 length: 11 amino acids. V was clipped by 2 bases and J by 4 bases, with 1 base between them. This CDR3 is CASSLPDTQYF. In DNA, the CDR3 is TGTGCCAGCAGCTTACCAGATACGCAGTATTTT.

This clonotype has just one count. CDR3 in amino acids: CSARAYFRDNNYGYTF. The CDR3 bases are TGCAGTGCTAGAGCCTACTTCCGGGACAATAACTATGGCTACACCTTC. The rearrangement joins TRBV20-1 to TRBJ1-2, with D possibly being TRBD1 (6 bases). Trimming took 1 base from V and 1 from J, leaving 16 bases between them. The CDR3 sequence is 16 residues long. Germline V gives CDR1 DFQATT, CDR2 SNEGSKA (reference sequence).

This rearrangement joins TRBV4-2 to TRBJ1-1; D call uncertain. The germline V gene encodes CDR1 LGHNA and CDR2 YNFKEQ. Trimming took 0 bases from V and 1 from J, leaving 15 bases between them. The CDR3 is 17 amino acids. The CDR3 protein is CASSQEPRSGKNTEAFF. As DNA, the CDR3 is TGTGCCAGCAGCCAAGAGCCGCGGAGTGGGAAGAACACTGAAGCTTTCTTT.

The rearrangement links TRBV27 to TRBJ2-7; D call uncertain. This CDR3 has 13 residues. Deletions cut 10 bases from V and 2 bases from J, with 15 bases between. The germline gives CDR1 MNHEY, CDR2 SMNVEV (reference sequence). The CDR3 here is CATSNRGAYEQYF. The CDR3 nucleotides read TGTGCCACCTCTAATAGAGGAGCCTACGAGCAGTACTTC.

The genes are TRBV29-1 and TRBJ2-5, with D perhaps given as TRBD1 or TRBD2 (5 bases each). Trimming took off 6 bases at V and 5 bases at J, with 28 bases between the two ends. Germline V lookup: CDR1 SQVTM, CDR2 ANQGSEA. The CDR3 runs 17 residues. Here the CDR3 reads CSVERVAGWKGLETQYF. CDR3 in DNA: TGCAGCGTCGAAAGGGTGGCGGGTTGGAAGGGGCTGGAGACCCAGTACTTC.

The V gene is TRBV24-1, the J gene TRBJ2-3, with D maybe TRBD1 (6 bases). Germline CDR1 KGHDR, CDR2 SFDVKD. Trimming cost V 4 bases and J 0 bases, with 22 bases left between them. CDR3 length equals 19 residues. The CDR3 here is CATSERGRGRLRSTDTQYF. The CDR3 bases are TGTGCCACCAGTGAGAGGGGTAGGGGGAGACTAAGAAGCACAGATACGCAGTATTTT.